This T cell receptor beta chain emerged from a study of cytomegalovirus exposure and HLA in healthy donors. The overall study: A later analysis reported the roughly 130 validation repertoires used the same platform as the roughly 700 first-cohort repertoires. Notes on the study in general: Cytomegalovirus association was assigned to about 150 TCR beta chains. Diagnosis of cytomegalovirus status made by the classifier reportedly showed high specificity and sensitivity.

Comment on this clone: The target antigen is unknown.

The donors were members of the roughly 130-subject validation cohort (separate from the roughly 680-subject first cohort). The CDR3 sequence is 14 residues long. Deletions cut 5 bases from V and 4 bases from J, with 9 bases between. CDR1 LNHDA and CDR2 SQIVND come from the germline V gene (reference sequence). The method was immunoSEQ multiplex PCR; TCRdb's version includes in-frame clones alone and lacks a portion of them. In the table there are about 79,000 clones, 93% of which are singletons. This TCR was sampled from a young woman in good health and CMV-seronegative. The rearrangement joins TRBV19 to TRBJ2-6, with unresolved D. Sequenced material: PBMCs. The CDR3 protein is CASSSEAGANVLTF. For the CDR3, the DNA is TGTGCCAGTAGTTCTGAAGCCGGGGCCAACGTCCTGACTTTC.